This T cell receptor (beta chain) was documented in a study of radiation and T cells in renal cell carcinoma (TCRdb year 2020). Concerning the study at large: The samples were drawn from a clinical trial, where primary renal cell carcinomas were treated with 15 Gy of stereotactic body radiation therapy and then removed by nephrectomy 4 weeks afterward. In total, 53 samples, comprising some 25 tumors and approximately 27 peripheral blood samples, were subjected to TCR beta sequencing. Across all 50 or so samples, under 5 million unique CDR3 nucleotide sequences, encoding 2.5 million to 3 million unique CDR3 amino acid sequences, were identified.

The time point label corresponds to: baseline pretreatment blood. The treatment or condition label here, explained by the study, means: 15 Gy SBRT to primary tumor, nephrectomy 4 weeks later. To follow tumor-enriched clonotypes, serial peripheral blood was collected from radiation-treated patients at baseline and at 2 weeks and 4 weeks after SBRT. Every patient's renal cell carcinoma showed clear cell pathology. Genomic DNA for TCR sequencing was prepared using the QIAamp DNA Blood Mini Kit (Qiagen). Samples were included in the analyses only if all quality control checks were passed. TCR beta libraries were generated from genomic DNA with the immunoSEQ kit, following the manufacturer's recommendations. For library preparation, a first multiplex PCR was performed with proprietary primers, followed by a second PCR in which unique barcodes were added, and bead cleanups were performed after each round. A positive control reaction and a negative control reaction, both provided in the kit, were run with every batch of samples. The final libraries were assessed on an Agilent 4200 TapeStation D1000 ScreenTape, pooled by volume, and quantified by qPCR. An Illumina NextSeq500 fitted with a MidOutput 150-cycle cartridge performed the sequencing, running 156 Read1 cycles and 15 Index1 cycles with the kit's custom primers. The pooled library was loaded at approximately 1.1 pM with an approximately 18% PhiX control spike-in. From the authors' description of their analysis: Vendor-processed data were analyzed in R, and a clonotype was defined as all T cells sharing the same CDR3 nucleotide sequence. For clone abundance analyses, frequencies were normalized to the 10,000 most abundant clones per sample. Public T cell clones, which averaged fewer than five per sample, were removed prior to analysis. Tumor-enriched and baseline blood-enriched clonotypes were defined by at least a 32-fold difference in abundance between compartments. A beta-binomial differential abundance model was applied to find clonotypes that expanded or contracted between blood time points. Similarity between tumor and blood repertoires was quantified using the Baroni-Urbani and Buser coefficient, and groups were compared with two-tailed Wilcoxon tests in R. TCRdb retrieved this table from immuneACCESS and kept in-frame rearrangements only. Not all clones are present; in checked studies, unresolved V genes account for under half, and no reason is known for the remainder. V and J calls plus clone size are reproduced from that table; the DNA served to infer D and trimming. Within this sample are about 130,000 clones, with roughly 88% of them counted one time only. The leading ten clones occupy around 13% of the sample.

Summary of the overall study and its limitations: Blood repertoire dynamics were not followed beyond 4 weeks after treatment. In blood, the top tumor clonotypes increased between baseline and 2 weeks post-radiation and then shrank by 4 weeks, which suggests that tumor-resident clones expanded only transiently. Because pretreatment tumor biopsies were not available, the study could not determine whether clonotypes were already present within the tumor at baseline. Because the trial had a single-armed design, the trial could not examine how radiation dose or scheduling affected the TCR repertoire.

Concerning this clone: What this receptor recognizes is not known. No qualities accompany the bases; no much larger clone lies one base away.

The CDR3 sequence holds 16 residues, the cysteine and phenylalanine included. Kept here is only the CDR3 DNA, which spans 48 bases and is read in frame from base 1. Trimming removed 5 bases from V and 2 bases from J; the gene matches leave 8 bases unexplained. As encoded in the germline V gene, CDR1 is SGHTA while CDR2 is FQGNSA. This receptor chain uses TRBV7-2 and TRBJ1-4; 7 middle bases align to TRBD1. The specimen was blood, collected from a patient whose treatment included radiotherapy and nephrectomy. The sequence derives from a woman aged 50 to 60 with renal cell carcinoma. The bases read TGTGCCAGCAGCCCTCTTCAGGGACAGACTAATGAAAAACTGTTTTTT. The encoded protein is CASSPLQGQTNEKLFF.